These T cell receptor beta chains were read from a single sample in a study of CD8 T cells in ankylosing spondylitis. TCRdb processed the 5' RACE reads anew with MiXCR; each CDR3 protein has one entry. The sample lists 650,000 to 800,000 distinct CDR3 sequences, around 20% occurring once. The sequencing sample was made of blood, either unsorted or a sorted T cell fraction (not recorded which). Receptors originate from a male donor with ankylosing spondylitis. Each CDR3 is given with its conserved first and last residue. The order of the fields is J gene, clone size, D gene, V gene, CDR3 protein, CDR3 DNA. The D gene is left open where the match is weak. Size values are once, few and many counts, or a class for expanded clones, and some rows have none.

>TRBJ1-1|-|-|TRBV7-9
CASKRGGLDGLTEAFF
TGTGCCAGCAAACGGGGGGGGTTGGATGGATTAACTGAAGCTTTCTTT
>TRBJ2-3|-|TRBD2|TRBV6-5
CASGLAGYTQYF
TGTGCCAGCGGACTAGCGGGATATACGCAGTATTTT
>TRBJ1-1|many|-|TRBV12-3/TRBV12-4
CASSFGENTEAFF
TGTGCCAGCAGTTTCGGCGAGAACACTGAAGCTTTCTTT
>TRBJ2-1|few|TRBD1|TRBV7-8
CASSPDRGYNEQFF
TGTGCCAGCAGCCCGGACAGGGGCTACAATGAGCAGTTCTTC
>TRBJ2-3|-|-|TRBV14
CASGASGYTDTQYF
TGTGCCAGTGGAGCGAGCGGATACACAGATACGCAGTATTTT
>TRBJ1-1|-|-|TRBV6-5
CASSYTGSMNTEAFF
TGTGCCAGCAGCTATACTGGGAGCATGAACACTGAAGCTTTCTTT
>TRBJ1-1|few|-|TRBV15
CATSRIVNTEAFF
TGTGCCACCAGCAGGATTGTGAACACTGAAGCTTTCTTT
>TRBJ1-1|-|TRBD1|TRBV5-1
CASSIGTGGRTEAFF
TGCGCCAGCAGCATTGGGACAGGGGGCCGCACTGAAGCTTTCTTT
>TRBJ2-7|few|TRBD2|TRBV27
CASTERASGDYEQYF
TGTGCCAGCACCGAGAGGGCTAGCGGGGACTACGAGCAGTACTTC
>TRBJ2-7|few|-|TRBV12-3/TRBV12-4
CASSLNPPTYEQYF
TGTGCCAGCAGTTTAAACCCGCCGACGTACGAGCAGTACTTC
>TRBJ1-2|few|-|TRBV5-1
CASSLEKGNYGYTF
TGCGCCAGCAGCTTGGAAAAGGGAAACTATGGCTACACCTTC
>TRBJ2-7|-|-|TRBV20-1
CSAAPLATSSGQYF
TGCAGTGCCGCCCCTCTGGCCACCTCGTCCGGGCAGTACTTC
>TRBJ2-3|-|-|TRBV12-3/TRBV12-4
CASSPPVRDTQYF
TGTGCCAGCAGTCCACCAGTCCGGGATACGCAGTATTTT
>TRBJ2-1|few|TRBD2|TRBV12-3/TRBV12-4
CASSTAAGVGYNEQFF
TGTGCCAGCAGTACCGCGGCGGGAGTAGGGTACAATGAGCAGTTCTTC
>TRBJ1-2|-|-|TRBV10-3
CAIRTDDAGGYTF
TGTGCCATCAGAACCGACGATGCTGGTGGCTACACCTTC
>TRBJ2-5|-|-|TRBV4-1
CASSQDQGGEETQYF
TGCGCCAGCAGCCAAGATCAAGGCGGGGAAGAGACCCAGTACTTC
>TRBJ1-1|-|-|TRBV4-1
CASSQGYSLGTEAFF
TGCGCCAGCAGCCAAGGCTACTCCCTGGGCACTGAAGCTTTCTTT
>TRBJ2-2|many|-|TRBV5-1
CASSLTETGELFF
TGCGCCAGCAGCCTCACAGAGACCGGGGAGCTGTTTTTT
>TRBJ2-7|-|-|TRBV20-1
CSAAPGLNEQYF
TGCAGTGCCGCACCAGGACTAAACGAGCAGTACTTC
>TRBJ2-1|few|-|TRBV18
CASSPDGRRFYNEQFF
TGTGCCAGCTCACCCGATGGGAGGCGGTTCTACAATGAGCAGTTCTTC
>TRBJ2-1|few|-|TRBV7-3
CASSLKGGNEQFF
TGTGCCAGCAGTTTAAAAGGTGGGAATGAGCAGTTCTTC
>TRBJ2-7|few|-|TRBV9
CASSVGDSYEQYF
TGTGCCAGCAGCGTAGGCGACAGCTACGAGCAGTACTTC
>TRBJ2-5|-|-|TRBV4-2
CASSQDYSKRGTQYF
TGTGCCAGCAGCCAAGACTACTCAAAGAGAGGGACCCAGTACTTC
>TRBJ1-5|many|-|TRBV2
CASSEGGGNQPQHF
TGCGCCAGCAGCGAGGGAGGGGGCAATCAGCCCCAGCATTTT
>TRBJ2-2|-|-|TRBV9
CASSVSVEGAGELFF
TGTGCCAGCAGCGTTTCTGTGGAGGGGGCCGGGGAGCTGTTTTTT
>TRBJ1-5|many|-|TRBV12-3/TRBV12-4
CASSLGGRRRNQPQHF
TGTGCCAGCAGTTTAGGTGGCCGCAGGCGAAATCAGCCCCAGCATTTT
>TRBJ2-5|-|-|TRBV2
CASSGTGSETQYF
TGTGCCAGCAGTGGAACAGGGTCGGAGACCCAGTACTTC
>TRBJ1-5|many|-|TRBV7-9
CASSLGGGHSNQPQHF
TGTGCCAGCAGCTTAGGGGGGGGCCATAGCAATCAGCCCCAGCATTTT
>TRBJ2-2|-|-|TRBV5-1
CASSLTQTGLRAGELFF
TGCGCCAGCAGCTTGACGCAGACCGGGCTGAGGGCCGGGGAGCTGTTTTTT
>TRBJ2-7|few|-|TRBV4-1
CASSQDSQGFYEQYF
TGCGCCAGCAGCCAAGATAGCCAGGGTTTCTACGAGCAGTACTTC
>TRBJ1-1|-|-|TRBV5-1
CASSPPDENTEAFF
TGCGCCAGCAGCCCACCCGATGAGAACACTGAAGCTTTCTTT
>TRBJ2-7|-|-|TRBV15
CATSREVLSGKTYEQYF
TGTGCCACCAGCAGAGAAGTTTTGAGCGGCAAAACCTACGAGCAGTACTTC
>TRBJ2-5|many|-|TRBV7-9
CASSLEVGETQYF
TGTGCCAGCAGCTTAGAGGTGGGAGAGACCCAGTACTTC
>TRBJ1-2|-|TRBD1|TRBV20-1
CSAKNLTGDYGYTF
TGCAGTGCTAAGAACCTAACAGGGGACTATGGCTACACCTTC
>TRBJ2-1|-|-|TRBV15
CATSRVGLSSYNEQFF
TGTGCCACCAGCAGAGTAGGACTAAGCTCCTACAATGAGCAGTTCTTC
>TRBJ2-2|few|TRBD1|TRBV12-3/TRBV12-4
CASSPDRESGELFF
TGTGCCAGCAGCCCCGACAGGGAGTCCGGGGAGCTGTTTTTT
>TRBJ1-5|few|-|TRBV28
CASSWNAGHRNQPQHF
TGTGCCAGCAGTTGGAACGCGGGACACCGCAATCAGCCCCAGCATTTT
>TRBJ2-3|-|-|TRBV12-3/TRBV12-4
CASGGDTQYF
TGTGCCAGTGGTGGGGATACGCAGTATTTT
>TRBJ1-5|-|-|TRBV4-2
CASSREAEGSPSAQPQHF
TGTGCCAGCAGCCGAGAAGCCGAAGGGAGCCCCTCGGCTCAGCCCCAGCATTTT
>TRBJ2-1|few|-|TRBV29-1
CSVALRGSSWEYNEQFF
TGCAGCGTAGCTTTGCGGGGATCCAGCTGGGAGTACAATGAGCAGTTCTTC
>TRBJ2-1|few|TRBD2|TRBV27
CATRGLAGVSEQFF
TGTGCCACCCGGGGACTAGCGGGAGTGAGTGAGCAGTTCTTC
>TRBJ1-2|-|-|TRBV12-3/TRBV12-4
CASSLAATYGYTF
TGTGCCAGCAGTTTGGCAGCGACCTATGGCTACACCTTC